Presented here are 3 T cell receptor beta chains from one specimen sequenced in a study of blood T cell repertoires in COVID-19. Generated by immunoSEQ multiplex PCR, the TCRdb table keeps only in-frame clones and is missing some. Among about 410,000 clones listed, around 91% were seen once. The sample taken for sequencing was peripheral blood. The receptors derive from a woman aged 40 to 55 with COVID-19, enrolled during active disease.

This CDR3 reads CASSHRGFWGYTF. As DNA, the CDR3 is TGTGCCAGCAGCCACAGGGGGTTCTGGGGCTACACCTTC. The rearrangement joins TRBV7-9 to TRBJ1-2, with 8 nucleotides matching TRBD1. Trimming at V came to 5 bases and at J to 8 bases, leaving 7 bases not matched to a gene. The length of the CDR3 is 13 residues. Germline lookup yields CDR1 SEHNR and CDR2 FQNEAQ (reference sequence).

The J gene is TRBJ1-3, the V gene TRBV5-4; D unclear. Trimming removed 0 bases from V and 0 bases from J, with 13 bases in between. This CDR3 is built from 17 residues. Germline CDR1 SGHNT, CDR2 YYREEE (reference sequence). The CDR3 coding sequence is TGTGCCAGCAGCTTGGTGGGCGCATCCACCTCTGGAAACACCATATATTTT. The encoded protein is CASSLVGASTSGNTIYF.

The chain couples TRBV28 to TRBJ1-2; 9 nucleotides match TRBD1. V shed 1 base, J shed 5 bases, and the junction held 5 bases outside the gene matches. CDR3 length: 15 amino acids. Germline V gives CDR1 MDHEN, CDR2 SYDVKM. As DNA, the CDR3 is TGTGCCAGCAGTTTATCCGGGACAGGGTTTTATGGCTACACCTTC. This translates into CASSLSGTGFYGYTF.